What follows describes a single T cell receptor (beta chain). The antigen is undetermined. These data come from a study of chemoradiotherapy in HPV16-positive cancers. Turning to the study itself: Candidate HPV-specific clones and shared TCR motifs came from a couple of HPV16-positive patients. The study, taken as a whole, reports: Non-HPV-specific T cells did not expand in tumors during treatment, whereas candidate HPV-specific clones and E7-related motifs did. HPV-specific T cells were functionally defined from only a couple of HPV16-positive patients. For HPV16-positive patients, expanding HPV-responsive T cells associated with longer recurrence-free survival.

Data came from immunoSEQ multiplex PCR; TCRdb stores just in-frame clones and leaves some out. The sample holds more than 20,000 clones; 75% to 90% are singletons and the top ten take 4% to 5.5%. The specimen comprised blood, sampled from a patient who underwent chemoradiotherapy. The receptor was derived from a human donor with HPV-associated anogenital cancer.

DNA of the CDR3: TGTGCCAGCAGTAGGGGGGGCACTGAAGCTTTCTTT. It codes for CASSRGGTEAFF. The genes are TRBV6-5 and TRBJ1-1; maybe TRBD1 (6 bases). Germline V CDR1 and CDR2: MNHEY, SVGAGI. V shed 5 bases and J shed 4 bases, with 8 bases lying between them. This CDR3 spans 12 amino acids.